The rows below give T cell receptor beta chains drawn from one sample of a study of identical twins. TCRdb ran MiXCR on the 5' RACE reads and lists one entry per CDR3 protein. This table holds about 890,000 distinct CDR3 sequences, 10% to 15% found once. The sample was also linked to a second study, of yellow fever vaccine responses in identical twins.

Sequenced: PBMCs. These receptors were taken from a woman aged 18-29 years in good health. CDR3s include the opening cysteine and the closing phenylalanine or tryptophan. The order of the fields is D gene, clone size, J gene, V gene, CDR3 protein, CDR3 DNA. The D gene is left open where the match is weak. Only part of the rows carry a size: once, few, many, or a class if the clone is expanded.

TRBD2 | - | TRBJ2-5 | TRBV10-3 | CAISELGSGGPRETQYF | TGTGCCATCAGTGAGCTGGGTAGCGGGGGCCCCCGGGAGACCCAGTACTTC
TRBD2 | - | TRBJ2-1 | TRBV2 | CASSEEGRERRNEQFF | TGTGCCAGCAGTGAAGAGGGGCGGGAGCGTAGGAATGAGCAGTTCTTC
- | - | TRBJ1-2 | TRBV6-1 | CASSGQGTGDYGYTF | TGTGCCAGCAGTGGGCAGGGGACGGGTGACTATGGCTACACCTTC
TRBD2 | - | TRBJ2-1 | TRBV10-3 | CAISETGLAGGYEQFF | TGTGCCATCAGTGAGACGGGACTAGCGGGAGGTTATGAGCAGTTCTTC
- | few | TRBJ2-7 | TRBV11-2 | CASSSRPRTVAYEQYF | TGTGCCAGCAGTTCTCGGCCCCGGACAGTAGCCTACGAGCAGTACTTC
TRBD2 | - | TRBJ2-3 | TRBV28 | CASSLGKGTSGRALTDTQYF | TGTGCCAGCAGCCTGGGGAAAGGGACTAGCGGGAGGGCCCTCACAGATACGCAGTATTTT
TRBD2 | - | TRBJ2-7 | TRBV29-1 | CSVRLAGGGGEQYF | TGCAGCGTCCGACTAGCGGGAGGTGGTGGCGAGCAGTACTTC
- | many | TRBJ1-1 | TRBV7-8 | CASSPGQTEAFF | TGTGCCAGCAGCCCAGGACAAACTGAAGCTTTCTTT
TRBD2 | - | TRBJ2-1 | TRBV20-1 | CSASGLAVYNEQFF | TGCAGTGCTAGTGGACTAGCTGTATACAATGAGCAGTTCTTC
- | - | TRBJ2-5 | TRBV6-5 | CASSYEQWETQYF | TGTGCCAGCAGTTATGAGCAGTGGGAGACCCAGTACTTC
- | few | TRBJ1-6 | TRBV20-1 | CSAIRQSGPLHF | TGCAGTGCAATACGACAGTCTGGTCCCCTCCACTTT
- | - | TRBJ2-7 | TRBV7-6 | CASSLVIQVTDYEQYF | TGTGCCAGCAGCTTAGTGATACAGGTAACCGATTACGAGCAGTACTTC
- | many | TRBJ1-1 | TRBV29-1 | CSVEEIMNTEAFF | TGCAGCGTTGAGGAGATAATGAACACTGAAGCTTTCTTT
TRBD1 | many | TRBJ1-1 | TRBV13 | CASSVRQGIHEAFF | TGTGCCAGCAGCGTACGACAGGGGATCCATGAAGCTTTCTTT
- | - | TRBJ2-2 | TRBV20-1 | CSARAGRTNTGELFF | TGCAGTGCTAGAGCGGGCAGGACGAACACCGGGGAGCTGTTTTTT